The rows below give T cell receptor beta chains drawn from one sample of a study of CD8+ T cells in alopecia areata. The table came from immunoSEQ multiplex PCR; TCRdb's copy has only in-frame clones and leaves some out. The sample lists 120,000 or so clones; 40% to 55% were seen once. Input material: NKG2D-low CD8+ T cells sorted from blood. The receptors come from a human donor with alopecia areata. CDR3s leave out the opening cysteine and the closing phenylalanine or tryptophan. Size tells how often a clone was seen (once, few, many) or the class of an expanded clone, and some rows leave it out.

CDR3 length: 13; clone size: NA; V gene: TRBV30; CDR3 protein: AWSAGGANNQPQH
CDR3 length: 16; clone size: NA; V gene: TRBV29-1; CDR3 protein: SVELPSGERGGVYEQF
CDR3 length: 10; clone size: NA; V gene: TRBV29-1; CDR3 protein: SVVDRNTEAF
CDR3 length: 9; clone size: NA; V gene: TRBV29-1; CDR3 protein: SVDQPNEQF
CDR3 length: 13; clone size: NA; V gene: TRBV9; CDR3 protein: ASSFPFEGTGELF
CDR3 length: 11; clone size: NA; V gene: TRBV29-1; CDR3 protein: SVEGGQAYEQY
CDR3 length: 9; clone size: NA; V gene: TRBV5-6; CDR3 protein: ASSLADDQY
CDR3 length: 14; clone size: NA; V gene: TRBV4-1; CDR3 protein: ASSLRTSGEGETQY
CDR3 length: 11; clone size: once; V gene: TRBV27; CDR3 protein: ASSSGSNTEAF
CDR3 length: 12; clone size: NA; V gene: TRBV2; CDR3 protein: ASSGDRGINEQF
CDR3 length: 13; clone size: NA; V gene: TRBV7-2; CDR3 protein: ASSLWRGIRGEQY
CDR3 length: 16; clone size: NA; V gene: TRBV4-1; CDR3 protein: ASSYSRLAVEAVDTQY
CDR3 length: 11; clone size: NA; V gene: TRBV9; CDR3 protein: ASSVEDTYEQY
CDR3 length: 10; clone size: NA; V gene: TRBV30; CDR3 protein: AWSSAGTEAF
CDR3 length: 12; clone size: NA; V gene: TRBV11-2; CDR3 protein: ASSTTGGLDEQF
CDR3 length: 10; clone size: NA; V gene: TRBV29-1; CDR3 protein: SVASWQETQY
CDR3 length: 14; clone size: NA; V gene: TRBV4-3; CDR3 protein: ASSLDDRGRHNEQF
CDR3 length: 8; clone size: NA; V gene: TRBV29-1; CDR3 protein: SVAEDTQY
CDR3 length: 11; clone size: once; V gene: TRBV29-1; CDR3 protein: SAPTPGGTEAF
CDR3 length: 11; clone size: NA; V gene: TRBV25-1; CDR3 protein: ASSEMASYEQY
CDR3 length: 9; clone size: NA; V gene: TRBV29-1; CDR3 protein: SVDISNTIY
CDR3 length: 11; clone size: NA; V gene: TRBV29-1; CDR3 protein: SAAVLDSYEQY
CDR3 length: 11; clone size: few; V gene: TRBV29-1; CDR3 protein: SVEARGPDGYT
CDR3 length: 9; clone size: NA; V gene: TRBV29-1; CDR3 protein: SARDTYGYT
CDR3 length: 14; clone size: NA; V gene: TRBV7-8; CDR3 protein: ASSFQRGIPYNEQF
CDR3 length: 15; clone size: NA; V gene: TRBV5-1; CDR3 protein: ASSLEGPSSGANVLT
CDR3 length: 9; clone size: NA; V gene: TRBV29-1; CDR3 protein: SADTGSGYT
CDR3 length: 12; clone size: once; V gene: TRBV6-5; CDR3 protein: ASILRSVEGIQY
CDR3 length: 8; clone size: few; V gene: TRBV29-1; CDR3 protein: SVEPLDTH
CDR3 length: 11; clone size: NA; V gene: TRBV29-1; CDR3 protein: SIAGQPNSPLH
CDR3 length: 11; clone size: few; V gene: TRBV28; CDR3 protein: ASSFTYQYEQY
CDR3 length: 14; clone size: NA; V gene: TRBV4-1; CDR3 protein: ASSQGGAGGTYEQY
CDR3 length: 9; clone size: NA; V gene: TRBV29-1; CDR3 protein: SVRGAGELF
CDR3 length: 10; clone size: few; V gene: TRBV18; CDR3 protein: ASSPPVGGYT
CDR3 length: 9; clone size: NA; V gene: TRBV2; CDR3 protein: ASHQGTEQF
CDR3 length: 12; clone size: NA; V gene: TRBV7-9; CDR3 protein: ASSAVQGLNGYT
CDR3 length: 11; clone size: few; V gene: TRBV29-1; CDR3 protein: SEGGAPGDTQY
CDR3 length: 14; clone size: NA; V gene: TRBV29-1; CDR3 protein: SVEALAELTQETQY
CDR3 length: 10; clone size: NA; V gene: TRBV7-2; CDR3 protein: ASSLEVGGYT
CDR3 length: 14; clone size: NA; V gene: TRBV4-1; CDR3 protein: ASSSIPGQATYEQY
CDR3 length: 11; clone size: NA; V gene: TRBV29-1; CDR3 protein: SVEDQAGRGYT
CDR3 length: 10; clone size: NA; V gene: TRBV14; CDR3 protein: ASSPWLDEQF
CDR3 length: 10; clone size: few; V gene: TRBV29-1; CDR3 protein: SADLTGRGYT
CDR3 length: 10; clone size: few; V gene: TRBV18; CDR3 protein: ASSPSDNEQF
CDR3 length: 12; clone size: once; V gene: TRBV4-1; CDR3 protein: ASSQELGRVEQF
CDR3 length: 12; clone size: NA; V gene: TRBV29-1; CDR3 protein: SVESGGGSGELF
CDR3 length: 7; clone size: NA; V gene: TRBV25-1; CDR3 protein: ASVPPQY
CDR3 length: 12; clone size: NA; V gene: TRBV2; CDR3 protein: ASRPTGLAGEQY
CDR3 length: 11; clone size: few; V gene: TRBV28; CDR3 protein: ASRDGITDTQY
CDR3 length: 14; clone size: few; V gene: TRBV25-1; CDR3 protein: ASSDPQGPSAYEQY